The 20 T cell receptor beta chains given below trace back to one sample, sequenced in a study of a mutant IDH1 vaccine in newly diagnosed glioma. These receptors lack a known antigen. Time point described: week 5, during vaccination. Vaccination comprised doses that each held 300 ug of mutant IDH1 20-mer peptide, plus topical imiquimod. TCRdb's table, derived via immunoSEQ multiplex PCR, lists solely in-frame clones and lacks some. Of 30,000 to 45,000 clones in the sample, 80% to 95% were seen once. Sequencing was performed on PBMCs, taken from a glioma patient whose treatment included an IDH1 peptide vaccine. These receptors came from a man between 45 and 60 years old with glioma.

V and J are TRBV2 and TRBJ2-2; weak D call: TRBD1 (6 bases). The germline V gene has CDR1 SNHLY and CDR2 FYNNEI. Trimming pared 8 bases from V and 3 bases from J, leaving 16 bases between. CDR3 length: 15 amino acids. The CDR3 here is CASGLDRLYTGELFF. The CDR3 DNA reads as TGTGCCAGCGGGCTAGACAGGTTATACACCGGGGAGCTGTTTTTT.

In DNA, the CDR3 is TGTGCCAGCAGCGGCGGGGAGACAAGTGGCTACACCTTC. Amino acids: CASSGGETSGYTF. The rearrangement links TRBV9 to TRBJ1-2, with unresolved D. V lost 3 bases and J 7 bases, leaving 13 bases between the germline ends. This CDR3 comprises 13 residues. CDR1 and CDR2 from the germline V gene are SGDLS and YYNGEE.

The CDR3 spells CASSVRGTDDGYTF. CDR3 nucleotides: TGTGCCAGCAGTGTAAGGGGCACGGACGATGGCTACACCTTC. The chain links TRBV2 to TRBJ1-2; a weak D match, TRBD1 (5 bases). Per the germline V gene, CDR1 is SNHLY and CDR2 is FYNNEI. V lost 4 bases, J lost 6 bases, and 15 bases lay in between. The CDR3 covers 14 residues.

This chain joins TRBV5-4 and TRBJ2-5; D might be TRBD2 (5 bases). The V gene lost 4 bases and the J gene lost 2 bases, with 12 bases spanning the gap. This CDR3 contains 14 residues. Germline lookup yields CDR1 SGHNT and CDR2 YYREEE (reference sequence). The CDR3 region has the DNA TGTGCCAGCAGCAAAGAGACGGGGCAAGAGACCCAGTACTTC. This codes for CASSKETGQETQYF. Variable domain in full (rest from reference TRBV5-4 and TRBJ2-5): ETGVTQSPTHLIKTRGQQVTLRCSSQSGHNTVSWYQQALGQGPQFIFQYYREEENGRGNFPPRFSGLQFPNYSSELNVNALELDDSALYLCASSKETGQETQYFGPGTRLLVL.

V usage is TRBV19 and J usage is TRBJ1-5; D gene ambiguous. V was pared by 9 bases and J by 4 bases, with 13 bases between. The CDR3 sequence is 13 residues long. Germline values: CDR1 LNHDA, CDR2 SQIVND (reference sequence). The CDR3 region is CASLSVRNQPQHF. CDR3 in DNA: TGTGCCAGCCTTTCCGTGAGGAATCAGCCCCAGCATTTT.

This chain uses TRBV14 with TRBJ2-5; possible D gene TRBD2, 7 bases. CDR1 is SGHDN and CDR2 is FVKESK in the germline V gene. This CDR3 has 13 amino acids. Trimming removed 0 bases from V and 7 bases from J, with 9 bases in between. In nucleotides, the CDR3 is TGTGCCAGCAGCCAAGATAGGGGGGGGACCCAGTACTTC. The encoded protein is CASSQDRGGTQYF.

The chain uses TRBV18 and TRBJ1-1; D gene uncertain. V lost 3 bases to trimming and J lost 0 bases, with 8 bases between them. Germline CDR1 and CDR2: KGHSH and LQKENI. The CDR3 extends over 14 amino acids. CDR3 sequence reads: CASSPAEMNTEAFF. The CDR3 region has the DNA TGTGCCAGCTCACCCGCAGAGATGAACACTGAAGCTTTCTTT.

V is TRBV2 and J is TRBJ2-5; no reliable D call. The CDR3 consists of 13 residues. V was trimmed by 2 bases and J by 5 bases, leaving 9 bases between them. Germline CDR1 reads SNHLY; CDR2 reads FYNNEI. The CDR3 sequence: CASSEPPGETQYF. The CDR3 DNA reads as TGTGCCAGCAGTGAACCCCCCGGGGAGACCCAGTACTTC.

The chain joins TRBV2 to TRBJ2-7; 8 bases line up with TRBD1. The V and J ends lost 2 bases and 2 bases, in that order; junction bases with no gene match: 2. The germline V gene encodes CDR1 SNHLY and CDR2 FYNNEI. This CDR3 has 14 amino acids. The CDR3 DNA reads as TGTGCCAGCAGTGAATTGGGACAGGCCTACGAGCAGTACTTC. This sequence encodes CASSELGQAYEQYF. The whole variable domain, remainder taken from reference TRBV2 and TRBJ2-7, is EPEVTQTPSHQVTQMGQEVILRCVPISNHLYFYWYRQILGQKVEFLVSFYNNEISEKSEIFDDQFSVERPDGSNFTLKIRSTKLEDSAMYFCASSELGQAYEQYFGPGTRLTVT.

The chain couples TRBV9 to TRBJ2-6; unclear D gene. This CDR3 has 15 amino acids. V lost 4 bases to trimming and J lost 0 bases, with 8 bases between them. Germline CDR1 reads SGDLS; CDR2 reads YYNGEE. CDR3 bases: TGTGCCAGCAGCCCAAGTGGCTCTGGGGCCAACGTCCTGACTTTC. Encoded protein: CASSPSGSGANVLTF.

V is TRBV28 and J is TRBJ1-2; TRBD1 matches 10 bases. The V and J ends lost 3 bases and 7 bases, in that order; junction bases with no gene match: 11. CDR3 length equals 16 residues. CDR1 MDHEN and CDR2 SYDVKM come from the germline V gene. Written as DNA, the CDR3 is TGTGCCAGCAGTTTCAATCCCCGGGACAGGGGCGGTGGCTACACCTTC. This translates into CASSFNPRDRGGGYTF.

The V gene is TRBV7-8, the J gene TRBJ1-2; 8 bases agree with TRBD1. Germline values: CDR1 SGHVS, CDR2 FQNEAQ. The ends lost 5 bases at V and 2 bases at J; junction bases unmatched: 16. The CDR3 length is 18 residues. CDR3 coding DNA: TGTGCCAGCAGCCCCTCCCCCCGCAGGGGGCTTTCAAACTATGGCTACACCTTC. As protein: CASSPSPRRGLSNYGYTF.

The chain uses TRBV28 and TRBJ2-7; D is undetermined. The CDR3 is 17 residues long. The germline V and J ends were trimmed by 4 bases and 2 bases, with 21 bases remaining between them. In germline, CDR1 is MDHEN, CDR2 SYDVKM. The DNA for the CDR3 is TGTGCCAGCAGTTCCTCCCTGAGTGAAGGGTCCCCCTACGAGCAGTACTTC. Amino acids: CASSSSLSEGSPYEQYF. Supplemented by reference TRBV28 and TRBJ2-7, the full variable domain reads DVKVTQSSRYLVKRTGEKVFLECVQDMDHENMFWYRQDPGLGLRLIYFSYDVKMKEKGDIPEGYSVSREKKERFSLILESASTNQTSMYLCASSSSLSEGSPYEQYFGPGTRLTVT.

The V call is TRBV7-8, the J call TRBJ2-7, with 11 bases that match TRBD2. V lost 1 base to trimming and J lost 3 bases; unmatched junction nucleotides: 11. Germline V CDR1 and CDR2: SGHVS, FQNEAQ. The CDR3 is 18 amino acids. The CDR3 DNA follows: TGTGCCAGCAGCTTAGGACTAGCGGGAAACGGGTACCTCTACGAGCAGTACTTC. It specifies CASSLGLAGNGYLYEQYF.

This chain links TRBV9 with TRBJ2-2, with no clear D. V dropped 0 bases and J dropped 5 bases, with 11 bases sitting between them. Germline values: CDR1 SGDLS, CDR2 YYNGEE. The CDR3 contains 15 residues. CDR3 protein: CASSVDSLGTGELFF. The CDR3 DNA reads as TGTGCCAGCAGCGTAGATAGCTTAGGGACCGGGGAGCTGTTTTTT.

The CDR3, as DNA: TGCAGCGTTGATAGGTCCAGCACAGATACGCAGTATTTT. Translation: CSVDRSSTDTQYF. This chain uses TRBV29-1 with TRBJ2-3; D is undetermined. Trimming stripped 3 bases from V and 0 bases from J, with 7 bases between. Germline V CDR1 and CDR2: SQVTM, ANQGSEA. There are 13 residues in the CDR3.

The chain employs TRBV27 and TRBJ1-5; a possible D gene is TRBD1 (5 bases). Trimming stripped 3 bases from V and 4 bases from J, with 13 bases between. The CDR3 totals 15 residues. Germline CDR1 is MNHEY and CDR2 is SMNVEV (reference sequence). CDR3 nucleotide sequence: TGTGCCAGCAGTTTGCAGGGAGATGCGAATCAGCCCCAGCATTTT. Translated: CASSLQGDANQPQHF.

The DNA for the CDR3 is TGCAGTGCGCCCCTAGGGAATGAGCAGTTCTTC. It is translated as CSAPLGNEQFF. The chain is built from TRBV20-1 and TRBJ2-1; D is ambiguous. The CDR3 is made up of 11 amino acids. CDR1 and CDR2 (germline): DFQATT, SNEGSKA (reference sequence). Trimming pared 6 bases from V and 7 bases from J, leaving 10 bases between.

The chain uses TRBV28 and TRBJ2-1; D remains ambiguous. The CDR3 length is 13 residues. The germline gives CDR1 MDHEN, CDR2 SYDVKM. The V gene lost 5 bases and the J gene lost 6 bases, with 11 bases spanning the gap. CDR3 sequence: CASSPIMGNEQFF. For the CDR3, the DNA is TGTGCCAGCAGTCCTATAATGGGCAATGAGCAGTTCTTC. The full variable domain, rest sourced from reference TRBV28 and TRBJ2-1, is DVKVTQSSRYLVKRTGEKVFLECVQDMDHENMFWYRQDPGLGLRLIYFSYDVKMKEKGDIPEGYSVSREKKERFSLILESASTNQTSMYLCASSPIMGNEQFFGPGTRLTVL.

By sample share, this clone is medium-sized. The DNA of the CDR3 is TGTGCCAGCAGATTGACAGCCAACTATGGCTACACCTTC. It translates to CASRLTANYGYTF. This chain connects TRBV6-1 to TRBJ1-2; possible D gene TRBD1, 5 bases. CDR3 length equals 13 residues. Germline lookup yields CDR1 MNHNS and CDR2 SASEGT. Between the trimmed V and J ends, which lost 6 bases and 2 bases, there was a span of 10 bases.